The 11 T cell receptor beta chains in this list originate from one sample, sequenced in a study of blood T cell repertoires in COVID-19. The protocol was immunoSEQ multiplex PCR, while the TCRdb copy is restricted to in-frame clones and leaves out a portion. Of under 450,000 clones in the sample, more than 85% are singletons; the top ten hold around 0.94%. The specimen sequenced was PBMCs or T cells enriched from blood (not recorded which). The source is a woman aged 40 to 50 who had been exposed to COVID-19.

Here the CDR3 reads CASSARKDRVSEKLFF. The CDR3 DNA follows: TGTGCCAGCAGTGCCCGTAAAGACAGGGTAAGTGAAAAACTGTTTTTT. V and J are TRBV6-4 and TRBJ1-4, with TRBD1 matching 7 bases. The V and J ends lost 4 bases and 7 bases, in that order; junction bases with no gene match: 12. Germline V CDR1 and CDR2: MRHNA, SNTAGT. This CDR3 is 16 amino acids long.

This clone was observed a single time. CDR3 nucleotide sequence: TGTGCCAGCAGCCCAAGGACAGTCAGCACTGAAGCTTTCTTT. Translating it yields CASSPRTVSTEAFF. The rearrangement links TRBV7-2 to TRBJ1-1; D is perhaps TRBD1 (6 bases). The CDR3 runs to 14 residues. CDR1 and CDR2 from the germline V gene are SGHTA and FQGNSA. Trimming removed 5 bases from V and 4 bases from J, with 14 bases in between.

The chain employs TRBV20-1 and TRBJ1-1, with 8 bases that match TRBD1. This CDR3 has 14 residues. CDR1 is DFQATT, CDR2 SNEGSKA, per germline (reference sequence). V was clipped by 3 bases and J by 1 base; unmatched bases: 4. For the CDR3, the DNA is TGCAGTGCTAGTTGGGGACAGGAGAACACTGAAGCTTTCTTT. This encodes CSASWGQENTEAFF.

The V and J genes are TRBV13 and TRBJ1-3; D not certain. From germline, CDR1 is PRHDT and CDR2 FYEKMQ (reference sequence). With 6 bases removed from V and 4 bases from J, the gap between germline ends came to 13 bases. This CDR3 has 14 residues. The CDR3 bases are TGTGCCAGCAGGCGGGCCCTCTCCGGAAACACCATATATTTT. This codes for CASRRALSGNTIYF.

As DNA, the CDR3 is TGTGCCAGCAGTTCCCAGTTAGCGGGCTACAATGAGCAGTTCTTC. It encodes CASSSQLAGYNEQFF. J is TRBJ2-1 and V is TRBV27; 7 bases align to TRBD2. Trimming removed 4 bases from V and 3 bases from J; junction bases left unmatched: 6. The CDR3 consists of 15 residues. CDR1 is MNHEY, CDR2 SMNVEV, per germline (reference sequence).

The J gene is TRBJ1-6, the V gene TRBV14; no clear D. The V and J ends lost 0 bases and 2 bases respectively, with 5 bases between them. Germline loops: CDR1 SGHDN, CDR2 FVKESK. CDR3 length: 15 amino acids. CDR3 in amino acids: CASSQDRPYNSPLHF. CDR3 DNA sequence: TGTGCCAGCAGCCAAGATCGTCCCTATAATTCACCCCTCCACTTT.

The rearrangement joins TRBV5-5 to TRBJ2-5; 10 bases line up with TRBD1. The V gene end was trimmed by 4 bases and the J gene end by 4 bases; junction bases not matched to a gene: 10. Per the germline V gene, CDR1 is SGHKS and CDR2 is YYEKEE (reference sequence). CDR3 length equals 16 residues. CDR3 nucleotide sequence: TGTGCCAGCAGCCTCGGGGAGACAGGGGGCAGAGAGACCCAGTACTTC. As protein: CASSLGETGGRETQYF.

The genes are TRBV19 and TRBJ2-4; D not resolved. The germline V gene has CDR1 LNHDA and CDR2 SQIVND (reference sequence). The ends were cut back, 6 bases at V and 4 bases at J, with 7 bases in the middle. The CDR3 extends over 12 amino acids. CDR3 in amino acids: CASSGVKNIQYF. In DNA form, the CDR3 reads TGTGCCAGTAGCGGAGTGAAAAACATTCAGTACTTC.

The chain links TRBV30 to TRBJ2-1, with 7 bases fitting TRBD2. CDR3 length equals 14 residues. With 0 bases clipped from V and 4 bases from J, the junction kept 3 bases outside the gene matches. CDR1 and CDR2 (germline): GTSNPN, SVGIG (reference sequence). The CDR3 is CAWSVPSGYNEQFF. The CDR3 DNA reads TGTGCCTGGAGTGTACCTAGCGGTTACAATGAGCAGTTCTTC. The whole variable domain, remainder taken from reference TRBV30 and TRBJ2-1, is SQTIHQWPATLVQPVGSPLSLECTVEGTSNPNLYWYRQAAGRGLQLLFYSVGIGQISSEVPQNLSASRPQDRQFILSSKKLLLSDSGFYLCAWSVPSGYNEQFFGPGTRLTVL.

The chain carries TRBV3-1 (or the pseudogene TRBV3-2) and TRBJ2-3; D might be TRBD2 (6 bases). The length of the CDR3 is 15 residues. V lost 2 bases and J lost 6, with 15 bases in between. Germline loops: CDR1 LGHDT, CDR2 YNNKEL (reference sequence). The CDR3 DNA follows: TGTGCCAGCAGCCAATGGGAGAGCGGGCGGGATACGCAGTATTTT. It yields the protein CASSQWESGRDTQYF.

This clone was picked up one time. The chain recombines TRBV2 with TRBJ2-7, with D hard to call. The CDR3 runs to 16 residues. V was cut by 0 bases and J by 0 bases, with 12 bases left in between. Germline assignment: CDR1 SNHLY and CDR2 FYNNEI. The CDR3 sequence: CASSEARGASSYEQYF. The CDR3 nucleotides read TGTGCCAGCAGTGAAGCACGAGGAGCGAGCTCCTACGAGCAGTACTTC.